This T cell receptor (beta chain) was obtained from a study of cytomegalovirus exposure and HLA in healthy donors. Each donor's status was that of a healthy bone marrow donor. This clone was observed a few times. Its matching antigen is unknown. Overall study findings and caveats: The availability of immune exposure information extended only to CMV serostatus. Later on, analysis showed that most CMV-associated TCR beta chains appeared to be HLA-restricted.

With 60 Vbeta and 13 Jbeta primers, the PCR was carried out. Profiling relied on immunoSEQ multiplex PCR, and the TCRdb table lists in-frame clones only, not all of them. The sample records 240,000 or so clones, more than 75% being singletons. Germline V gene lookup returns CDR1 MNHEY and CDR2 SVGAGI. This CDR3 has 12 amino acids. Unmatched junction bases numbered 2, after V lost 2 bases and J lost 8 bases. Material: PBMCs. The TCR was taken from a middle-aged woman in good health and CMV-seropositive. The gene calls are TRBV6-5 and TRBJ1-1; 7 bases match TRBD1. The CDR3 is CASSYRDSEAFF. The CDR3, as DNA: TGTGCCAGCAGTTACAGGGACAGCGAAGCTTTCTTT.